The clone carrying this T cell receptor beta chain was recorded once. Antigen: not known. An immunoSEQ assay, version v3.0, was performed at survey level. Sequencing was intended to reach about 40,000-50,000 T-cell genomes per sample. Clones were read by immunoSEQ multiplex PCR, and TCRdb kept only the in-frame ones, dropping some. The table has 15,000 to 20,000 clones, 84% seen once. These data come from a study of long-term antiretroviral therapy in people with HIV. Overall study: The oldest samples precede the 2015 immediate-ART recommendation by about a decade.

Overall study findings and caveats: Dominating the repertoire at all time points were the clones that expanded before ART.

Trimming shortened V by 2 bases and J by 3 bases, and 8 bases separated the two germline ends. The CDR3 has 13 amino acids. The V gene's germline CDR1 is MNHEY and CDR2 SMNVEV (reference sequence). This receptor was identified in a man between 18 and 29 years old with HIV. This sequence joins TRBV27 and TRBJ2-7; D call uncertain. The source material was unsorted PBMCs, sampled 0.1 years after starting antiretroviral therapy. The CDR3 here is CASSLRIGYEQYF. Written as DNA, the CDR3 is TGTGCCAGCAGTTTACGGATTGGCTACGAGCAGTACTTC.